This T cell receptor (beta chain) was profiled in a study of blood T cell repertoires in COVID-19. The overall study: Italy, Spain and the United States were the sources of the convalescent and acute COVID-19 samples.

The method was immunoSEQ multiplex PCR; TCRdb's version includes in-frame clones alone and lacks a portion of them. The data contain more than 250,000 clones, roughly 85% of them singletons. The specimen was peripheral blood. The receptor was derived from a man aged 50-59 years with active or convalescent COVID-19.

CDR3 nucleotides: TGTGCCAGCAGTTTCTCTGGGGGAGGGACTGAAGCTTTCTTT. It translates to CASSFSGGGTEAFF. This chain connects TRBV28 to TRBJ1-1; a weak D match, TRBD1 (5 bases). This CDR3 is built from 14 residues. Germline CDR1 MDHEN, CDR2 SYDVKM. Deletions cut 3 bases from V and 5 bases from J, with 13 bases between.